The 2 T cell receptor beta chains presented below share a single source sample, sequenced in a study of shared clonotypes between healthy human individuals. Only in-frame clones appear in the TCRdb table, and some are missing; sequencing was by immunoSEQ multiplex PCR. The sample carries about 480,000 clones, around 79% recorded once. The sample comprised PBMCs. The source of these receptors is a woman in her thirties or forties in good health. Some clones in this sample may be carry-over from other donors' samples.

The genes are TRBV6-1 and TRBJ2-1; D may be TRBD2 (6 bases). CDR3 length: 15 residues. CDR1 and CDR2 from the germline V gene are MNHNS and SASEGT. Trimming took 4 bases from V and 7 from J, leaving 17 bases between them. The CDR3 DNA reads as TGTGCCAGCAGTGTAGGGCTCCAAGGAGGGAATGAGCAGTTCTTC. It specifies CASSVGLQGGNEQFF.

The gene calls are TRBV15 and TRBJ2-7; TRBD2 aligns across 10 bases. The V segment lost 3 bases and the J segment 4 bases; nucleotides outside the gene matches: 6. This CDR3 region has 15 residues. Per the germline V gene, CDR1 is LNHNV and CDR2 is YYDKDF (reference sequence). The CDR3 nucleotides are TGTGCCACCAGCAGTATGGCTAGCGGGAGTTACGAGCAGTACTTC. Protein product: CATSSMASGSYEQYF.